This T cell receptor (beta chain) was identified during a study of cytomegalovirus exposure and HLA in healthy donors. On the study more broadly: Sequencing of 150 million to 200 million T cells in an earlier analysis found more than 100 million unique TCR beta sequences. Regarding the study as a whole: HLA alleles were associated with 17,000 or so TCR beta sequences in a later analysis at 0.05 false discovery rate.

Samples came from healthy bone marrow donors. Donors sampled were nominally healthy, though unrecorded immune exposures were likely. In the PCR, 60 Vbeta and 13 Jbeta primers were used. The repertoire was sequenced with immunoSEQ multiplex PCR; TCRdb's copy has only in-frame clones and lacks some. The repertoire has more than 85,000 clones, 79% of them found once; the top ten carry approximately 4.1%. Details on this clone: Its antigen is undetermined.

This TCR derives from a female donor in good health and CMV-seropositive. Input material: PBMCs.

The CDR3 nucleotides read TGCGCCAGCAGTGCCGGGGGGGCACAAGAGACCCAGTACTTC. Protein sequence: CASSAGGAQETQYF. The gene calls are TRBV10-1 and TRBJ2-5, with 8 bases matching TRBD2. Germline lookup yields CDR1 WNHNN and CDR2 SYGVQD (reference sequence). There are 14 residues in the CDR3. V lost 4 bases to trimming and J lost 2 bases; unmatched junction nucleotides: 3.